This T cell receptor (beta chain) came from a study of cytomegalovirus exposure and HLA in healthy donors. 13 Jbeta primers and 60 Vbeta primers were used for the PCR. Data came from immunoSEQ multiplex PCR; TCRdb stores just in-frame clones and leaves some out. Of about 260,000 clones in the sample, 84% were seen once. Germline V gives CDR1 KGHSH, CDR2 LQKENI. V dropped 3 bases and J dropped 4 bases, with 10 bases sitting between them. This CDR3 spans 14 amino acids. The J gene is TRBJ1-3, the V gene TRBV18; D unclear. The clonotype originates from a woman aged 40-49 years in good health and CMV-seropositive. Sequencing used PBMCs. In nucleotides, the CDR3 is TGTGCCAGCTCACCGTCAGTTGGCGGAAACACCATATATTTT. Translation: CASSPSVGGNTIYF.